A few counts support the clone carrying this TCR beta chain. This sample was included in a study of blood T cell repertoires in COVID-19. Study-wide background: Italy, Spain and the United States were the sources of the convalescent and acute COVID-19 samples. The cDNA or gDNA used as material had been derived from T cells, B-cell-depleted T cells, or PBMCs.

Source study methods: Estimation of nucleated cell counts was performed using reference gene primer amplification. Only in-frame clones appear in the TCRdb table, and some are missing; sequencing was by immunoSEQ multiplex PCR. V and J calls and clone size are given by that table; D and trimming were obtained from the DNA. The table lists under 130,000 clones, approximately 87% of them singletons. The CDR3 has 16 amino acids. Losses at the gene ends were 10 bases for V and 1 base for J; bases not matched to a gene: 10. CDR1 LNHDA and CDR2 SQIVND come from the germline V gene (reference sequence). The chain is built from TRBV19 and TRBJ2-2; TRBD1 aligns across 9 bases. Sequenced sample: peripheral blood. The clonotype was recovered from a human donor in a cohort sampled during active or convalescent COVID-19. This CDR3 is CATKEQGAVNTGELFF. CDR3 sequence (DNA): TGTGCCACCAAGGAACAGGGGGCGGTGAACACCGGGGAGCTGTTTTTT.